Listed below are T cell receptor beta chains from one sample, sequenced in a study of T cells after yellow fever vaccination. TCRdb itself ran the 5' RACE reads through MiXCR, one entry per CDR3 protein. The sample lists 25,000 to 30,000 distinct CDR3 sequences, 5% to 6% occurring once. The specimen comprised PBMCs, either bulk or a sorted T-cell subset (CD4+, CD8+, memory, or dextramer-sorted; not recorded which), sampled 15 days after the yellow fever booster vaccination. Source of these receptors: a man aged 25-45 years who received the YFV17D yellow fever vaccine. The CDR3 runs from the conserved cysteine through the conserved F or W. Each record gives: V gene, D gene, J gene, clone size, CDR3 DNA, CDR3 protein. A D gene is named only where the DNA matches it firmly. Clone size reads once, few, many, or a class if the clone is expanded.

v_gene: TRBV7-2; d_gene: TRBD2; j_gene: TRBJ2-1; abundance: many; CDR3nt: TGTGCCAGCAGCTTAATTGGGACTAGCGGGACTGGCTCCTACAATGAGCAGTTCTTC; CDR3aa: CASSLIGTSGTGSYNEQFF
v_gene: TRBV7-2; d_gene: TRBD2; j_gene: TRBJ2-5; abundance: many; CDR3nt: TGTGCCAGCAGCTCTCTAGCGGGAGAAGAGACCCAGTACTTC; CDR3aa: CASSSLAGEETQYF
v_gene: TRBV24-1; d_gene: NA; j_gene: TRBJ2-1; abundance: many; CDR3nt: TGTGCCACCAGTGATATCTCGGACTCTTTGAATGAGCAGTTCTTC; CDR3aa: CATSDISDSLNEQFF
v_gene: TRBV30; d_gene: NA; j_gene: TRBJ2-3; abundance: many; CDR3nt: TGTGCCTGGAGTCTTTTAGCTACAGATACGCAGTATTTT; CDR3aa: CAWSLLATDTQYF
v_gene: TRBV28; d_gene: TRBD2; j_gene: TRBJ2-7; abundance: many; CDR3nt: TGTGCCAGCAGTCACCATAGCGGGAGCGGGGACGAGCAGTACTTC; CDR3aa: CASSHHSGSGDEQYF
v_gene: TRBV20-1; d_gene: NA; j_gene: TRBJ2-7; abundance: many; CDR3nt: TGCAGTGCTAGAGTAAGGCGAGGTGGGGGAGACGAGCAGTACTTC; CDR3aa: CSARVRRGGGDEQYF
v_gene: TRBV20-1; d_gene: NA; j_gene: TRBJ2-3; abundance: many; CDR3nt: TGCAGTGCTAGAGATCTAAACGGGGGCACAGATACGCAGTATTTT; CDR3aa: CSARDLNGGTDTQYF
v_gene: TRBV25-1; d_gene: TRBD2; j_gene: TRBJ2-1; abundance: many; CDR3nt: TGTGCCAGCAGTGCATCGGGCGGGAGACCCAATGAGCAGTTCTTC; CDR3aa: CASSASGGRPNEQFF
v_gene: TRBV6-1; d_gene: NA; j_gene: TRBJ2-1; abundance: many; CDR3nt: TGTGCCAGCAGCCAAGGGCTAACAGACTACAATGAGCAGTTCTTC; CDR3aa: CASSQGLTDYNEQFF
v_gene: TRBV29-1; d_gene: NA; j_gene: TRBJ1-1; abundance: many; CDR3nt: TGCAGCGTTACCCATGGTTCAGGGCGCGGATTGAACACTGAAGCTTTCTTT; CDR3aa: CSVTHGSGRGLNTEAFF
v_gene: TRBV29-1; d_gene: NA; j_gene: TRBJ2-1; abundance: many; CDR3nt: TGCAGCGCTGGGGGCGACTCCTACAATGAGCAGTTCTTC; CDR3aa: CSAGGDSYNEQFF